These T cell receptor beta chains were read from a single sample in a study of spatial heterogeneity in lung cancer. TCRdb redid the calling of the 5' RACE reads with MiXCR, one entry per CDR3 protein. This sample has approximately 5,000 distinct CDR3 sequences; more than 25% occur once, and the top ten carry roughly 15%. The specimen was PBMCs, collected at surgery. These receptor sequences come from a male donor with early-stage non-small cell lung cancer. CDR3s include the opening cysteine and the closing phenylalanine or tryptophan. The D gene is left open where the match is weak. Size tells how often a clone was seen (once, few, many) or the class of an expanded clone, and some rows leave it out.

>TRBJ2-5|TRBV28|.|.
CASSLFSGGLETQYF
TGTGCCAGCAGTTTATTCTCGGGTGGGCTAGAGACCCAGTACTTC
>TRBJ2-5|TRBV7-2|.|TRBD1
CASSLGPDRSLDF
TGTGCCAGCAGCTTAGGTCCGGACAGGAGTTTGGACTTC
>TRBJ2-5|TRBV5-1|medium-sized|TRBD1
CASSSAGTGVQETQYF
TGCGCCAGCAGCTCAGCCGGGACAGGGGTTCAAGAGACCCAGTACTTC
>TRBJ2-1|TRBV20-1|medium-sized|.
CSARMGGRYNEQFF
TGCAGTGCTAGAATGGGGGGGCGATACAATGAGCAGTTCTTC
>TRBJ2-7|TRBV29-1|medium-sized|TRBD1
CSACRGLSYEQYF
TGCAGCGCCTGCAGGGGGCTAAGCTACGAGCAGTACTTC
>TRBJ1-1|TRBV12-5|few|TRBD1
CASGYTGGGINTEAFF
TGTGCTAGTGGGTACACAGGGGGCGGAATAAACACTGAAGCTTTCTTT
>TRBJ2-7|TRBV19|many|TRBD2
CASRRSGRSMYEQYF
TGTGCCAGTAGGAGAAGCGGGAGAAGTATGTACGAGCAGTACTTC
>TRBJ1-4|TRBV4-1|medium-sized|.
CASSQQTVEGEKLFF
TGCGCCAGCAGCCAACAGACAGTCGAGGGCGAAAAACTGTTTTTT
>TRBJ1-2|TRBV30|.|.
CAWNSGRNYGYTF
TGTGCCTGGAACTCGGGCAGGAACTATGGCTACACCTTC
>TRBJ1-6|TRBV7-9|large|.
CASSPNRLPLHF
TGTGCCAGCAGCCCTAACCGGCTCCCCCTCCACTTT
>TRBJ2-5|TRBV20-1|medium-sized|.
CSARGRTSAETQYF
TGCAGTGCTAGAGGAAGGACCTCGGCAGAGACCCAGTACTTC
>TRBJ2-7|TRBV11-2|medium-sized|.
CASSYPRGYEQYF
TGTGCCAGCAGCTACCCCCGCGGGTACGAGCAGTACTTC
>TRBJ2-1|TRBV25-1|medium-sized|TRBD1
CASSGQGVYNEQFF
TGTGCCAGCTCGGGACAGGGAGTCTACAATGAGCAGTTCTTC
>TRBJ2-1|TRBV20-1|medium-sized|.
CSASGTATYNEQFF
TGCAGTGCTAGCGGGACTGCAACCTACAATGAGCAGTTCTTC